This is a list of T cell receptor beta chains from one sample in a study of T cell responses to AZD1222 COVID-19 vaccine. Some clones are missing from TCRdb's copy, which holds only in-frame ones; the method was immunoSEQ multiplex PCR. There are around 100,000 clones in the sample; roughly 90% occur only once, and 1.8% lies in the top ten. The sample here was peripheral blood, taken on day 0 of AZD1222 vaccination. These receptors originate from an adult in good health. The CDR3 runs from the conserved cysteine through the conserved F or W. The order of the fields is CDR3 protein, CDR3 DNA, CDR3 length, J gene, clone size, V gene, D gene. D genes are given only for firm matches. Only some rows state a clone size, as once, few, many or a class for expanded clones.

cdr3_aa: CASATRTIDEQYF
cdr3_nt: TGTGCCAGTGCGACCAGGACTATCGACGAGCAGTACTTC
cdr3_length: 13
j_call: TRBJ2-7
clone_size: medium-sized
v_call: TRBV7-2
d_call: -

cdr3_aa: CAWSVQRNEKLFF
cdr3_nt: TGTGCCTGGAGTGTACAGCGGAATGAAAAACTGTTTTTT
cdr3_length: 13
j_call: TRBJ1-4
clone_size: -
v_call: TRBV30
d_call: -

cdr3_aa: CASSGTAYEQYF
cdr3_nt: TGTGCCAGCAGTGGGACAGCCTACGAGCAGTACTTC
cdr3_length: 12
j_call: TRBJ2-7
clone_size: once
v_call: TRBV6-6
d_call: TRBD1

cdr3_aa: CASSVGGSSYEQYF
cdr3_nt: TGTGCCAGCAGCGTAGGGGGGAGCTCCTACGAGCAGTACTTC
cdr3_length: 14
j_call: TRBJ2-7
clone_size: -
v_call: TRBV9
d_call: -

cdr3_aa: CSAIGQTNYGYTF
cdr3_nt: TGCAGCGCTATCGGGCAAACTAACTATGGCTACACCTTC
cdr3_length: 13
j_call: TRBJ1-2
clone_size: -
v_call: TRBV29-1
d_call: -

cdr3_aa: CAGGRAPSPSGNTIYF
cdr3_nt: TGTGCCGGGGGACGCGCACCTTCGCCGTCTGGAAACACCATATATTTT
cdr3_length: 16
j_call: TRBJ1-3
clone_size: -
v_call: TRBV10-3
d_call: -

cdr3_aa: CASKGTRGWSNQPQHF
cdr3_nt: TGTGCCAGCAAGGGGACTAGGGGATGGAGCAATCAGCCCCAGCATTTT
cdr3_length: 16
j_call: TRBJ1-5
clone_size: -
v_call: TRBV28
d_call: -

cdr3_aa: CASAKRRRDRGTDTQYF
cdr3_nt: TGTGCTAGTGCCAAACGGAGGAGGGACAGGGGGACAGATACGCAGTATTTT
cdr3_length: 17
j_call: TRBJ2-3
clone_size: -
v_call: TRBV12-5
d_call: TRBD1

cdr3_aa: CASSGRGNTEAFF
cdr3_nt: TGTGCCAGTAGTGGGCGTGGGAACACTGAAGCTTTCTTT
cdr3_length: 13
j_call: TRBJ1-1
clone_size: -
v_call: TRBV19
d_call: -

cdr3_aa: CASSIYTRNTEAFF
cdr3_nt: TGTGCCAGCAGTATCTATACGAGGAACACTGAAGCTTTCTTT
cdr3_length: 14
j_call: TRBJ1-1
clone_size: few
v_call: TRBV2
d_call: -

cdr3_aa: CASRGQSGADYEQYF
cdr3_nt: TGTGCCAGTAGAGGACAGAGCGGGGCGGACTACGAGCAGTACTTC
cdr3_length: 15
j_call: TRBJ2-7
clone_size: -
v_call: TRBV19
d_call: -

cdr3_aa: CASSQDRLGGRSNEKLFF
cdr3_nt: TGCGCCAGCAGCCAAGATCGGTTGGGGGGGAGATCTAATGAAAAACTGTTTTTT
cdr3_length: 18
j_call: TRBJ1-4
clone_size: -
v_call: TRBV4-3
d_call: -